One and the same sample provided the 9 T cell receptor beta chains below, sequenced in a study of T cell responses to AZD1222 COVID-19 vaccine. Produced via immunoSEQ multiplex PCR; TCRdb's table is partial and in-frame only. Counted here are about 150,000 clones, 80% to 95% occurring once; the ten biggest clones make up 3% to 3.5%. Sequencing used peripheral blood, obtained 28 days after the second AZD1222 dose. The receptors here all came from an adult who received the AZD1222 COVID-19 vaccine.

The J gene is TRBJ1-2, the V gene TRBV7-9; no reliable D call. Per germline, CDR1 SEHNR and CDR2 FQNEAQ (reference sequence). V dropped 1 base and J dropped 6 bases, with 12 bases sitting between them. This CDR3 spans 14 amino acids. CDR3 DNA sequence: TGTGCCAGCAGCTTAGGGGCCCAAAGGAATGGCTACACCTTC. Its translation: CASSLGAQRNGYTF.

The chain couples TRBV27 to TRBJ1-2, with unresolved D. V lost 0 bases and J lost 4, with 15 bases in between. Germline-derived CDR1 and CDR2 are MNHEY and SMNVEV (reference sequence). CDR3 length: 16 amino acids. CDR3 in amino acids: CASSLSYPPRSYGYTF. CDR3 in DNA: TGTGCCAGCAGTTTATCTTACCCTCCCAGAAGCTATGGCTACACCTTC.

V usage is TRBV9 and J usage is TRBJ1-5, with a tentative D call TRBD1 (5 bases). Germline values: CDR1 SGDLS, CDR2 YYNGEE. Trimming removed 4 bases at V and 7 bases at J, with 18 bases between. The CDR3 is 15 residues long. The CDR3 sequence is CASSRLRGRGQPQHF. DNA for the CDR3: TGTGCCAGCAGCCGCCTTCGGGGACGAGGGCAGCCCCAGCATTTT.

This clone was recorded only once. The chain employs TRBV5-4 and TRBJ2-1, with 10 positions matching TRBD2. With V trimmed by 4 bases and J by 2 bases, 12 bases remained unmatched. Germline lookup yields CDR1 SGHNT and CDR2 YYREEE (reference sequence). CDR3 length: 18 amino acids. Written as DNA, the CDR3 is TGTGCCAGCAGCGATCGCAGTAATCTAGCGGGGGCCTACAATGAGCAGTTCTTC. Translating it yields CASSDRSNLAGAYNEQFF.

The chain combines TRBV19 with TRBJ2-2, with 8 positions matching TRBD2. Germline trimming cut 5 bases from V and 7 bases from J; bases unmatched to any gene: 6. The CDR3 spans 14 residues. The germline CDR1 and CDR2 sequences are LNHDA and SQIVND (reference sequence). The CDR3 bases are TGTGCCAGTAGTTTGACTAGCGTAAACGGGGAGCTGTTTTTT. The encoded protein is CASSLTSVNGELFF.

The gene calls are TRBV11-2 and TRBJ2-7; tentatively, D is TRBD2 (5 bases). The ends were cut back, 5 bases at V and 5 bases at J, with 16 bases in the middle. This CDR3 is built from 14 residues. Germline CDR1 reads SGHAT; CDR2 reads FQNNGV. The CDR3 nucleotides are TGTGCCAGCAGCAAGGCGGGCCTGAATGACGAGCAGTACTTC. As protein: CASSKAGLNDEQYF.

The chain recombines TRBV19 with TRBJ1-1, with 8 bases that match TRBD1. The CDR3 extends over 16 amino acids. CDR1 is LNHDA and CDR2 is SQIVND in the germline V gene (reference sequence). The ends lost 7 bases at V and 0 bases at J; junction bases unmatched: 10. The CDR3 here is CASNHRGGRMNTEAFF. CDR3 DNA: TGTGCCAGTAATCACAGGGGGGGACGAATGAACACTGAAGCTTTCTTT.

The chain employs TRBV29-1 and TRBJ1-2; the D is unclear. Germline CDR1 is SQVTM and CDR2 is ANQGSEA. This CDR3 is built from 12 residues. V lost 6 bases and J lost 2, with 10 bases in between. The CDR3 sequence is CSVPQMNYGYTF. DNA of the CDR3: TGCAGCGTCCCACAGATGAACTATGGCTACACCTTC.

The chain uses TRBV27 and TRBJ1-3; D is perhaps TRBD1 (5 bases). This CDR3 is 17 amino acids long. CDR1 is MNHEY and CDR2 is SMNVEV in the germline V gene (reference sequence). The V end was cut by 8 bases, the J end by 0 bases, with 20 bases between. DNA for the CDR3: TGTGCCAGCTTACGACAGAAGCCACAATTCTCTGGAAACACCATATATTTT. Protein sequence: CASLRQKPQFSGNTIYF.